What follows is one T cell receptor (beta chain) and its context. The antigen is unknown. The method was immunoSEQ multiplex PCR; TCRdb's version includes in-frame clones alone and lacks a portion of them. The sample lists about 140,000 clones; approximately 80% were seen once. Genomic DNA in an amount of approximately 2 micrograms was extracted from cryopreserved PBMCs and used for the preparation of TCR beta libraries. The entry originates in a study of cytotoxic CD8 clonotypes in ibrutinib-treated CLL. Findings of the study overall: Sampling times, which were not matched between the groups, differed between sustained-remission patients and progressing patients.

Trimming took 2 bases from V and 0 from J, leaving 13 bases between them. Germline-derived CDR1 and CDR2 are SGHVS and FQNEAQ. The CDR3 has 16 residues. The receptor's source is a human donor with chronic lymphocytic leukemia. V gene TRBV7-8 combines with J gene TRBJ1-1; D call uncertain. Material: PBMCs, obtained after 12 months of ibrutinib treatment. CDR3 nucleotide sequence: TGTGCCAGCAGCTTACCCCGGACCAGGATGAACACTGAAGCTTTCTTT. This translates into CASSLPRTRMNTEAFF.